The entry below describes one T cell receptor (beta chain). This sample was taken from a study of T cell responses to AZD1222 COVID-19 vaccine. Only in-frame clones appear in the TCRdb table, and some are missing; sequencing was by immunoSEQ multiplex PCR. The sample yields around 100,000 clones, approximately 89% seen once. The CDR3 runs 14 residues. CDR1 is SNHLY and CDR2 is FYNNEI in the germline V gene. V lost 7 bases and J 1 base, leaving 13 bases between the germline ends. The sequence came from an adult in good health. The chain is built from TRBV2 and TRBJ1-1; a weak D match, TRBD1 (6 bases). This sample comprised peripheral blood, obtained on day 0 of AZD1222 vaccination. Written as DNA, the CDR3 is TGTGCCAGCACCAGACAGGAGAGGAACACTGAAGCTTTCTTT. Its translation is CASTRQERNTEAFF.